This TCR beta chain appears in the sequencing data of a study of blood T cell repertoires in COVID-19 (TCRdb year 2020). Regarding the research as a whole: The collaborator samples originated in the United States, Italy and Spain and spanned the acute and convalescent phases of COVID-19. The sample metadata nearly always contained a de-identified subject ID, COVID-19 status, age in years and sex. HLA class I and class II types, where available, came from metadata supplied by the sample provider rather than from assay-based typing. Samples were obtained from the ongoing ImmuneRACE study (first 160 participants) and from 950 to 1,500 subjects provided by 6 global collaborators. The repertoires were made available in a free public database intended to serve as a resource for research on the immune response to SARS-CoV-2. Deeply sampled blood TCRbeta repertoires from subjects exposed to, actively infected with, or recovered from COVID-19 were included in the dataset. The material from the prospective study consisted of cDNA or gDNA derived from T cells, B-cell-depleted T cells, or PBMCs. The research as a whole found: The amount of clinical and demographic metadata varied by source and participant and was provided uncurated.

TCRbeta CDR3 regions were amplified from genomic DNA using the immunoSEQ Assay, a bias-controlled multiplex PCR. The original pipeline was this. Nucleated cell counts per sample were estimated from amplification of reference gene primers within the assay. Sequence reads were collapsed and filtered to measure the absolute abundance of every unique TCRbeta CDR3 rearrangement. For each sample, productive Simpson clonality was calculated as the square root of Simpson's diversity index over productive rearrangements. This is the immuneACCESS table as TCRdb keeps it, with only in-frame sequences that have V and J called. A part of the clones is gone; compared with another copy, unresolved V genes explain less than half, and the rest is unexplained. That table supplies the V and J calls and clone size; D and trimming were determined from the DNA. The sample includes about 100,000 clones, with around four fifths observed a single time. 10% to 15% of the sample rests with the top ten.

Each collaborating institution followed its own protocols to collect whole blood in K2EDTA tubes. For TCRbeta analysis, collaborator samples were shipped as frozen whole blood, as isolated PBMCs, or as DNA extracted from either sample type. As concerns this clone: Its antigen is currently not known. No base quality values were provided; no much bigger clone lies one nucleotide off.

V lost 1 base and J lost 5 bases; the stretch between them is 14 bases long. Via the germline V gene (reference sequence), CDR1 is LGHDT and CDR2 YNNKEL. The CDR3, cysteine through phenylalanine, is 15 amino acids long. The retained sequence is limited to the CDR3, 45 bases, with the frame set at the first base. This sequence uses TRBV3-1 (or the pseudogene TRBV3-2) and TRBJ2-5, with the D gene not clear enough to name. The receptor comes from a man aged 50-60 years with active or convalescent COVID-19. Sequenced sample: peripheral blood. The CDR3 protein: CASSQVDFLRETQYF. The nucleotide sequence reads as follows: TGTGCCAGCAGCCAAGTAGACTTCCTTCGGGAGACCCAGTACTTC.